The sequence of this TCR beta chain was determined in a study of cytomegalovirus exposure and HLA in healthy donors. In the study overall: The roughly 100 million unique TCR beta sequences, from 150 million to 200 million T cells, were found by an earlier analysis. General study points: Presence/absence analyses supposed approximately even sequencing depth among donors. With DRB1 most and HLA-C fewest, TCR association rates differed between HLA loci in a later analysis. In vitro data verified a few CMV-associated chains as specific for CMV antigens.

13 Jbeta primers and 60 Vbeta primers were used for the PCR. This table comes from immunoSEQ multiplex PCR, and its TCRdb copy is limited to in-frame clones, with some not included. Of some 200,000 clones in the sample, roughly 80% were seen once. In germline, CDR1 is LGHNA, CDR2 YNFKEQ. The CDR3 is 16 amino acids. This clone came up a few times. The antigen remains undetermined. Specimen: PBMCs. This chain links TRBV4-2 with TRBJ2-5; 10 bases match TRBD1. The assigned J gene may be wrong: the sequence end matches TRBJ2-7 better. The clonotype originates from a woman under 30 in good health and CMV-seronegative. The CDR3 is CASSQDLDRGPYEQYF. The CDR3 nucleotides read TGTGCCAGCAGCCAAGATCTCGACAGGGGGCCATACGAGCAGTACTTC.